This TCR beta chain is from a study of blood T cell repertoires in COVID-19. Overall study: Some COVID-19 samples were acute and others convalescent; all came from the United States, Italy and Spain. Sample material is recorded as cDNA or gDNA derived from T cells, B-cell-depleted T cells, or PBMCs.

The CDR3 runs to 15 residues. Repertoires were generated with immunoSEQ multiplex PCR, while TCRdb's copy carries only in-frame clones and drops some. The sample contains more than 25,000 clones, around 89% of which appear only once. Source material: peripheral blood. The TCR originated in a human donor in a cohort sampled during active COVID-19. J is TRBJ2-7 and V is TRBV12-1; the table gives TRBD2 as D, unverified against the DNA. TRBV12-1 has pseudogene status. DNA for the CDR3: TGTGCCAGCAGGGTCCGGGTAGCGGGGAACTACGAGCAGTACTTC. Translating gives CASRVRVAGNYEQYF.